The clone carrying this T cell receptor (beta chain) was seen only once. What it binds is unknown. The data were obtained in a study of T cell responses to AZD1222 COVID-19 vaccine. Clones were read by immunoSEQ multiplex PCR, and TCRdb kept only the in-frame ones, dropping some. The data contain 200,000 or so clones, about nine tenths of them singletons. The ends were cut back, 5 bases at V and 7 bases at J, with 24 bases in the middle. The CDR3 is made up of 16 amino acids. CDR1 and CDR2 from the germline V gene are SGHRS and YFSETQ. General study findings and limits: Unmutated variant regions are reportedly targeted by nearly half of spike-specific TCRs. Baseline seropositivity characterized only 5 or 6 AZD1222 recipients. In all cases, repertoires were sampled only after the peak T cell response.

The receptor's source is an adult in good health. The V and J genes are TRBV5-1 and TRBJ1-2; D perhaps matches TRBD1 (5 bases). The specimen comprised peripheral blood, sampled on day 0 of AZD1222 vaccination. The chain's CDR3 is CASSSRRAGEGGGYTF. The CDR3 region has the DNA TGCGCCAGCAGTAGTCGGCGTGCGGGGGAAGGTGGTGGCTACACCTTC.